The T cell receptor beta chain described here comes from a study of Graves' ophthalmopathy and Graves' hyperthyroidism. Overall study: Samples of peripheral blood were obtained at initial diagnosis, prior to treatment of any kind. General observations from the study: In blood, most expanded thyroid clonotypes above 0.001 frequency were also detected.

This clonotype was observed a handful of times. Its antigen is undetermined. RNA served as the template for amplifying TCR beta CDR3 regions. A first-round RT-PCR used HTBI primers, followed by a second-round multiplex PCR. TCRdb re-analysed the multiplex PCR reads in MiXCR, keeping a single row per CDR3 protein. The data show more than 300,000 distinct CDR3 sequences, roughly 17% seen once. There are 15 residues in the CDR3. V lost 2 bases, J lost 4 bases, and 4 bases stayed unmatched. In germline, CDR1 is KGHSH, CDR2 LQKENI. Sequenced material: peripheral blood. The chain has TRBV18 and TRBJ2-2; 7 nucleotides match TRBD1. The origin of this receptor is an adult woman with stable Graves' hyperthyroidism. CDR3 nucleotide sequence: TGTGCCAGCTCACCAATGACAGGGAGCACCGGGGAGCTGTTTTTT. Its protein is CASSPMTGSTGELFF.